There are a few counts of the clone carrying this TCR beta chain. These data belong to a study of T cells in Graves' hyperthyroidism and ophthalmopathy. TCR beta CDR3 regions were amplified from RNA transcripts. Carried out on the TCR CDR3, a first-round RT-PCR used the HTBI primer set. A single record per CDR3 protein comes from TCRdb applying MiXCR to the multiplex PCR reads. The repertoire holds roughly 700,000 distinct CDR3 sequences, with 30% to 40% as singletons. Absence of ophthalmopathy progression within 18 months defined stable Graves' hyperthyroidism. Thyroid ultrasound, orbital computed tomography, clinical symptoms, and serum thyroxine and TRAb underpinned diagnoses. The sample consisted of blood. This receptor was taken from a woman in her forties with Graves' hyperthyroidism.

The CDR3 spells CASSQGRRGYTF. Written as DNA, the CDR3 is TGTGCCAGCAGCCAAGGTCGGCGTGGCTACACCTTC. The V and J genes are TRBV3-1 and TRBJ1-2; the D is unclear. Germline assignment: CDR1 LGHDT and CDR2 YNNKEL (reference sequence). Trimming left V 1 base short and J 7 bases short, with 7 bases between. The CDR3 extends over 12 amino acids.